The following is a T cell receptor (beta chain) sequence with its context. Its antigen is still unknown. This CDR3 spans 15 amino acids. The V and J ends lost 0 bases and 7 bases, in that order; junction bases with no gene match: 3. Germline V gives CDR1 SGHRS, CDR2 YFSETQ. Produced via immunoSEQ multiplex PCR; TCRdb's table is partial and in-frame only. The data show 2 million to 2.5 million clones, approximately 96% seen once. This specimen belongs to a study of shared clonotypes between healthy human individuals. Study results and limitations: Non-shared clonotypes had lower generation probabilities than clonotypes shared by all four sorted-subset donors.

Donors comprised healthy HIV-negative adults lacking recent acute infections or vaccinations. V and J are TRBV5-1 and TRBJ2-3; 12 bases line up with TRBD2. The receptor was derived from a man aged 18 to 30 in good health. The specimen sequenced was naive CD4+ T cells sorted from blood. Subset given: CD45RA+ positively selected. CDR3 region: CASSLGLAGAYTQYF. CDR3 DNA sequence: TGCGCCAGCAGCTTGGGACTAGCGGGGGCTTATACGCAGTATTTT.